This T cell receptor (beta chain) was observed in a study of T cells in Graves' hyperthyroidism and ophthalmopathy. In this sample, this clonotype turned up a few times. Amplification of TCR beta CDR3 regions used RNA as the template. HTBI primers were employed in a first-round RT-PCR of the TCR CDR3. TCRdb analysed the multiplex PCR reads with MiXCR anew, one entry per CDR3 protein. The table has some 500,000 distinct CDR3 sequences, approximately 14% seen once. The V end was cut by 4 bases, the J end by 7 bases, with 14 bases between. This CDR3 region has 14 residues. Germline CDR1 reads SGDLS; CDR2 reads YYNGEE.

The J gene is TRBJ2-2, the V gene TRBV9; D ambiguous. The specimen sequenced was blood. The clonotype was recovered from a woman between 18 and 29 years old with Graves' hyperthyroidism. The CDR3 DNA follows: TGTGCCAGCAGCCCCGCGACGTTGGGCGGGGAGCTGTTTTTT. This translates into CASSPATLGGELFF.